This TCR beta chain was found in a study of vaccination and CD4 T cells after COVID-19. With regard to this clonotype: What it recognizes is unknown.

The CDR3 length is 13 residues. The V gene lost 0 bases and the J gene lost 2 bases, with 4 bases spanning the gap. The treatment denotes: roughly 10-day PBMC culture with coronavirus spike peptide pools or control peptides (ViraFEST assay). Cultured CD4+ T-cell DNA underwent Oncomine TCR Beta short-read sequencing. Using the QIAamp micro DNA kit, genomic DNA was extracted from the CD4+ T cells that had been cultured. TCRdb re-analysed the PCR reads in MiXCR, keeping a single row per CDR3 protein. The repertoire includes 10,000 to 13,000 distinct CDR3 sequences, approximately 50% of them detected once, and approximately 10% sits in the top ten.

V gene TRBV12-3 or TRBV12-4 combines with J gene TRBJ1-1; no clear D. The sequence was obtained from a human donor who had recovered from COVID-19. The specimen was CD4+ T cells from blood, cultured in vitro. Written as DNA, the CDR3 is TGTGCCAGCAGTTTAGCATTCAACACTGAAGCTTTCTTT. Encoded protein: CASSLAFNTEAFF.